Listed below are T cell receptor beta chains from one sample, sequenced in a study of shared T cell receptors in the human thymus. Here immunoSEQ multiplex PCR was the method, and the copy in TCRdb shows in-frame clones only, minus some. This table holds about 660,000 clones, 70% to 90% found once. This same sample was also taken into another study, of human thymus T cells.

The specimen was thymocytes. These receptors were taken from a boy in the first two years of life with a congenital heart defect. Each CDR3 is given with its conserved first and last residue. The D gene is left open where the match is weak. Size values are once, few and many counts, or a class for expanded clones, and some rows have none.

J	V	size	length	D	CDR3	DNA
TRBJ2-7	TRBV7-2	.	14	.	CASRPRAAGYEQYF	TGTGCCAGCAGACCCCGAGCGGCGGGCTACGAGCAGTACTTC
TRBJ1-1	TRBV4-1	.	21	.	CASSQDLRGEGLTLLNTEAFF	TGCGCCAGCAGCCAAGATCTGCGGGGGGAGGGGTTGACCCTATTGAACACTGAAGCTTTCTTT
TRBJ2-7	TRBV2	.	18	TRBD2	CATLGDFPTSGRYYEQYF	TGTGCCACCCTGGGGGACTTTCCGACTAGCGGGAGGTACTACGAGCAGTACTTC
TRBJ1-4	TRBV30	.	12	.	CAWMREGEKLFF	TGTGCCTGGATGCGGGAGGGTGAAAAACTGTTTTTT
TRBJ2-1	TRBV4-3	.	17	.	CASSQDRRSGLDNEQFF	TGCGCCAGCAGCCAAGATAGAAGAAGCGGATTAGACAATGAGCAGTTCTTC
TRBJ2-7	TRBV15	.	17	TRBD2	CATSRDLLAGDPYEQYF	TGTGCCACCAGCAGAGACCTTTTAGCGGGAGACCCCTACGAGCAGTACTTC
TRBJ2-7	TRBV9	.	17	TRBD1	CASSVGQTGANSYEQYF	TGTGCCAGCAGCGTGGGGCAGACAGGGGCGAACTCCTACGAGCAGTACTTC
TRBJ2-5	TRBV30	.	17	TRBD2	CAWTLGTSGRAKETQYF	TGTGCCTGGACTCTGGGGACTAGCGGGAGAGCCAAAGAGACCCAGTACTTC
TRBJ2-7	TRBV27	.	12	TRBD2	CAGPGGYDEQYF	TGTGCCGGCCCGGGGGGGTATGACGAGCAGTACTTC
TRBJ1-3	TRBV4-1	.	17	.	CASSPTPKGGSGNTIYF	TGCGCCAGCAGCCCAACTCCAAAAGGGGGCTCTGGAAACACCATATATTTT
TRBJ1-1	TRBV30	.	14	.	CAWSVWGQGTEAFF	TGTGCCTGGAGTGTATGGGGGCAGGGAACTGAAGCTTTCTTT
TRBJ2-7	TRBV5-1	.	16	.	CASSNPEVAVPYEQYF	TGCGCCAGCAGTAACCCCGAGGTAGCGGTACCCTACGAGCAGTACTTC
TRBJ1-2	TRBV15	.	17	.	CATSRARTATAGYGYTF	TGTGCCACCAGCAGAGCCAGGACAGCGACCGCCGGTTATGGCTACACCTTC
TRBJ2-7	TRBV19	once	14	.	CASSPGGLSYEQYF	TGTGCCAGTAGCCCCGGGGGACTTAGCTACGAGCAGTACTTC
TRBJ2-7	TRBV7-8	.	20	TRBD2	CASSPPPGLAGDGVDYEQYF	TGTGCCAGCAGCCCCCCCCCGGGACTAGCGGGAGATGGGGTGGACTACGAGCAGTACTTC
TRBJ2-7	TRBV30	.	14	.	CAWSRGTLSYEQYF	TGTGCCTGGAGTAGGGGTACACTATCCTACGAGCAGTACTTC
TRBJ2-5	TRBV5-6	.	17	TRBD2	CASSPGTSGRAVETQYF	TGTGCCAGCAGCCCGGGGACTAGCGGGAGGGCGGTGGAGACCCAGTACTTC
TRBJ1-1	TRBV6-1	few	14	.	CASSVSGANTEAFF	TGTGCCAGCAGTGTTTCAGGGGCGAACACTGAAGCTTTCTTT
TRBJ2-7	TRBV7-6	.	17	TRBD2	CASSLVPTSGRAYEQYF	TGTGCCAGCAGCTTAGTCCCGACTAGCGGGAGGGCCTACGAGCAGTACTTC
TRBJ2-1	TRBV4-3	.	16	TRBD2	CASSPGTSGSGDEQFF	TGCGCCAGCAGCCCCGGGACTAGCGGGAGCGGTGATGAGCAGTTCTTC
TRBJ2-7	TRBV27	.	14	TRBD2	CASSSSGKGYEQYF	TGTGCCAGCAGTTCAAGCGGGAAGGGCTACGAGCAGTACTTC
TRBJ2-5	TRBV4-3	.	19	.	CASSQEGSGPPGEEETQYF	TGCGCCAGCAGCCAAGAAGGGTCAGGGCCCCCGGGGGAGGAAGAGACCCAGTACTTC
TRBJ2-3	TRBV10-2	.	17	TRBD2	CASSEGWTSGPSDTQYF	TGCGCCAGCAGTGAGGGTTGGACTAGCGGGCCCTCGGATACGCAGTATTTT
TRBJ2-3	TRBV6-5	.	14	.	CASSYSGGGDTQYF	TGTGCCAGCAGTTACTCGGGAGGGGGAGATACGCAGTATTTT
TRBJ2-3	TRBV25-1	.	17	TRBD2	CASSASGRAGSADTQYF	TGTGCCAGCAGCGCTAGCGGGAGGGCCGGCAGCGCAGATACGCAGTATTTT
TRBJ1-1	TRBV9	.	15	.	CASSVGRQNGTEAFF	TGTGCCAGCAGCGTAGGAAGACAGAATGGTACTGAAGCTTTCTTT
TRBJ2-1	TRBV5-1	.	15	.	CASSLAGDSYNEQFF	TGCGCCAGCAGCTTGGCAGGGGATTCCTACAATGAGCAGTTCTTC
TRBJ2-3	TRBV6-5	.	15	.	CASSYVSGEWDTQYF	TGTGCCAGCAGTTACGTTTCAGGGGAGTGGGATACGCAGTATTTT